Only a few counts were recorded for the clone carrying this T cell receptor (beta chain). The antigen is undetermined. This specimen belongs to a study of blood T cells in healthy people across ages. Study details: Researchers report that template switching captured about one barcoded beta molecule per two T cells. Study-wide results and limits: Donor CMV status was unknown, possibly confounding expanded clonotype changes. What prevented conclusive comparison of naive and antigen-experienced cells was that PBMCs were unsorted.

Trimming left V 1 base short and J 6 bases short, with 11 bases between. Germline V gene data show CDR1 as SGHTA and CDR2 as FQGNSA. The CDR3 covers 14 residues. Sample-barcoded 5' priming and a J-beta primer mix drove a second PCR of about 7 to 11 cycles. Tags on each cDNA molecule came from a template-switch adaptor with 12 random nucleotides. Via MiXCR, TCRdb re-called the 5' RACE reads, giving one row per CDR3 protein. In the table there are 1.5 million to 2 million distinct CDR3 sequences, about 35% of which are singletons. V and J are TRBV7-2 and TRBJ2-3; no reliable D call. This receptor was identified in a woman aged 25 to 39 in good health. Sequencing input: blood. CDR3 sequence (DNA): TGTGCCAGCAGCTTAGATACTCCCCTTGATACGCAGTATTTT. Amino acids: CASSLDTPLDTQYF.